This section outlines one TCR beta chain sequence together with its context. This record belongs to a study of blood T cell repertoires in COVID-19. About the research overall: The samples span acute and convalescent COVID-19 from the United States, Italy and Spain.

In the original processing: By means of reference gene primer amplification, nucleated cell counts were estimated. Sequenced by immunoSEQ multiplex PCR; TCRdb stores in-frame clones only, minus some. V and J calls and clone size follow that table, whereas D and trimming were derived from the DNA. Of some 250,000 clones in the sample, roughly 90% are singletons; the top ten hold about 2.1%. V was pared by 4 bases and J by 6 bases, with 14 bases between. The CDR3 has 13 amino acids. Germline V CDR1 and CDR2: SGHNT, YYREEE (reference sequence). The J gene is TRBJ2-7, the V gene TRBV5-4; D perhaps matches TRBD1 (6 bases). The sequence was collected from a young man with active or convalescent COVID-19. The sequenced material came from peripheral blood. CDR3 nucleotides: TGTGCCAGCAGCGGCCGACAGGTCGGCGAGCAGTACTTC. Its translation: CASSGRQVGEQYF.